The source of this T cell receptor (beta chain) is a study of PD-1 blockade in classical Hodgkin lymphoma. The CDR3 loop spans 16 amino acids. CDR1 is SGHAT, CDR2 FQNNGV, per germline. V lost 2 bases to trimming and J lost 5 bases; unmatched junction nucleotides: 5. Assay: immunoSEQ multiplex PCR; the TCRdb copy retains only in-frame clones and omits some. The table records roughly 52,000 clones, approximately 86% of them present only once. Study-wide results and caveats: TCR diversity in CD4+, not CD8+, cells rose significantly by C4D1. Baseline TCR diversity was reportedly lower in newly diagnosed patients than healthy donors. With respect to the repertoire differences, their causes, possibly disease activity or prior therapy, remain undefined.

This clone was detected only a few times. Its target is not known. Time point in this sample: cycle 4 day 1 (C4D1), after less than seven weeks of nivolumab. Every patient was affected by relapse after autologous stem cell transplantation, while exposure to brentuximab vedotin was not uniform. Patients had relapsed/refractory classical Hodgkin lymphoma with complete response, partial response or progressive disease as best response. V and J are TRBV11-2 and TRBJ1-5, with 11 bases aligning to TRBD1. The sequences come from peripheral blood mononuclear cells (PBMCs), collected before the fourth cycle of nivolumab. The clonotype originates from a human donor with classical Hodgkin lymphoma. The CDR3 loop is CASSLLGQGGDQPQHF. The CDR3 DNA reads TGTGCCAGCAGCTTATTGGGACAGGGGGGTGATCAGCCCCAGCATTTT.